This TCR beta chain was recorded in a study of blood T cell repertoires in COVID-19. Study context: Two negative PCRs, clearance, or symptom resolution were required of recovered Cohort 3 donors. Sites across the United States, Italy and Spain contributed samples from acute and convalescent COVID-19.

V lost 4 bases, J lost 3 bases, and 13 bases lay in between. The V gene's germline CDR1 is SQVTM and CDR2 ANQGSEA. The CDR3 is made up of 14 amino acids. As processed by the authors: Researchers report that nucleated cell counts were estimated from reference gene primer amplification. Profiled with immunoSEQ multiplex PCR; TCRdb holds only in-frame clones, not every one. The DNA was the basis for D and trimming; V, J and clone size are from that table. The sample yields about 230,000 clones, roughly nine tenths seen once. This receptor was identified in a woman aged 45-60 years in a cohort exposed to, infected with or recovered from COVID-19 (not recorded which). The sequenced sample consisted of PBMCs or T cells enriched from blood (not recorded which). The chain employs TRBV29-1 and TRBJ1-5, with D possibly matching TRBD1 (6 bases). The CDR3 sequence is CSVGMDSLNQPQHF. The CDR3 bases are TGCAGCGTTGGGATGGACAGCCTCAATCAGCCCCAGCATTTT.